Listed below are T cell receptor delta chains from one sample, sequenced in a study of Vδ1+ human thymocytes. TCRdb reapplied CATT to the multiplex PCR reads. The sample includes some 55,000 delta-chain clones, around a sixth of them seen just once. Sequencing was carried out using Vdelta1+ gamma-delta thymocytes from the thymus. These receptors all stem from a boy less than two years old who had congenital heart surgery. Each CDR3 is given with its conserved first and last residue. Fields, in order: D gene, clone size, J gene, V gene, CDR3 DNA, CDR3 protein. The D gene is left open where the match is weak. Clone size is shown for a subset of rows, as once, few, many or a class of expanded clone.

d_gene: TRDD3
abundance: NA
j_gene: TRDJ1
v_gene: TRDV1
CDR3nt: TGTGCTCTTGGGGTCCCAGGGGGGATACGCGAGTACACCGATAAACTCATCTTT
CDR3aa: CALGVPGGIREYTDKLIF

d_gene: NA
abundance: few
j_gene: TRDJ4
v_gene: TRDV3
CDR3nt: TGTGCCCCCCCTAAGACCATACTGGGAAGACCCCTGATCTTT
CDR3aa: CAPPKTILGRPLIF

d_gene: NA
abundance: NA
j_gene: TRDJ1
v_gene: TRDV1
CDR3nt: TGTGCTCTTGGGTCTCCCCCGCACGATAAACTCATCTTT
CDR3aa: CALGSPPHDKLIF

d_gene: NA
abundance: NA
j_gene: TRDJ1
v_gene: TRDV1
CDR3nt: TGTGCTCTTGGGGAAAGAGAACGTGGCGATAAATTCAGCTATAAACTCATCTTT
CDR3aa: CALGERERGDKFSYKLIF

d_gene: TRDD3
abundance: few
j_gene: TRDJ1
v_gene: TRDV1
CDR3nt: TGTGCTCTTGGGCCACGCTCCTGGACTGGGGGATCGGGGAACACCGATAAACTCATCTTT
CDR3aa: CALGPRSWTGGSGNTDKLIF

d_gene: TRDD3
abundance: NA
j_gene: TRDJ1
v_gene: TRDV1
CDR3nt: TGTGCTCTTGGGGATACTAACTTCGGGTGGGACCTGGGGGGTCTCACCGATAAACTCATCTTT
CDR3aa: CALGDTNFGWDLGGLTDKLIF

d_gene: TRDD3
abundance: NA
j_gene: TRDJ1
v_gene: TRDV1
CDR3nt: TGTGCTCTTGGGGAATTGATCACTGGGGGATACGAACTCATCTTT
CDR3aa: CALGELITGGYELIF

d_gene: TRDD2
abundance: once
j_gene: TRDJ1
v_gene: TRDV1
CDR3nt: TGTGCTCTTGGGGATACTTCCTACTTGAGGACTTCCGATAAACTCATCTTT
CDR3aa: CALGDTSYLRTSDKLIF

d_gene: TRDD3
abundance: NA
j_gene: TRDJ1
v_gene: TRDV1
CDR3nt: TGTGCTCTTGGGGAAACCCCGGGTTACTGGGGATGGATTTTATATATCCATAAACTCATCTTT
CDR3aa: CALGETPGYWGWILYIHKLIF

d_gene: NA
abundance: few
j_gene: TRDJ1
v_gene: TRDV1
CDR3nt: TGTGCTCTTGTGGACTTACTTCCCCCCGTTGTGGGATGGGTAGGCATCGATAAACTCATCTTT
CDR3aa: CALVDLLPPVVGWVGIDKLIF

d_gene: TRDD3
abundance: few
j_gene: TRDJ1
v_gene: TRDV1
CDR3nt: TGTGCTCTTGGGTGTCCTACGCGAGGGGGATACGGGCGGGACACCGATAAACTCATCTTT
CDR3aa: CALGCPTRGGYGRDTDKLIF

d_gene: TRDD3
abundance: NA
j_gene: TRDJ1
v_gene: TRDV1
CDR3nt: TGTGCTCTTGGGGAACCGTCTACAAATGGGGGAACGGACTACACCGATAAACTCATCTTT
CDR3aa: CALGEPSTNGGTDYTDKLIF

d_gene: TRDD3
abundance: NA
j_gene: TRDJ1
v_gene: TRDV1
CDR3nt: TGTGCTCTTGGGGATAGCTCGCCGTCTGGGGGCAAGCCAAGTGGGAACACCGATAAACTCATCTTT
CDR3aa: CALGDSSPSGGKPSGNTDKLIF

d_gene: TRDD3
abundance: few
j_gene: TRDJ1
v_gene: TRDV1
CDR3nt: TGTGCTCTTGGGGGGGCTGGGGGCCACACCGATAAACTCATCTTT
CDR3aa: CALGGAGGHTDKLIF

d_gene: TRDD3
abundance: NA
j_gene: TRDJ1
v_gene: TRDV1
CDR3nt: TGTGCTCTTGGGGAAGCACGCAATCGTTTTCCTCCTCTGGTGGGGGATACGCGTAAAAATGGTAAACTCATCTTT
CDR3aa: CALGEARNRFPPLVGDTRKNGKLIF

d_gene: NA
abundance: NA
j_gene: TRDJ1
v_gene: TRDV1
CDR3nt: TGTGCTCTTGGGGAATGGACCCTCGGTTGCTACACCGATAAACTCATCTTT
CDR3aa: CALGEWTLGCYTDKLIF

d_gene: TRDD3
abundance: NA
j_gene: TRDJ1
v_gene: TRDV1
CDR3nt: TGTGCTCTTGGGGAACTTAGTCCTTCCACGGGGGGATACTCCGATAAACTCATCTTT
CDR3aa: CALGELSPSTGGYSDKLIF

d_gene: TRDD3
abundance: few
j_gene: TRDJ1
v_gene: TRDV1
CDR3nt: TGTGCTCTTGGGACGTACTTGACTGGGGATCCTATCGGTAAACTCATCTTT
CDR3aa: CALGTYLTGDPIGKLIF

d_gene: TRDD3
abundance: NA
j_gene: TRDJ1
v_gene: TRDV3
CDR3nt: TGTGCCTCCCTAGAAGGACTCGCTGGGGGATACGCTCGATATGTGGTGAGAACCGATAAACTCATCTTT
CDR3aa: CASLEGLAGGYARYVVRTDKLIF

d_gene: TRDD3
abundance: NA
j_gene: TRDJ1
v_gene: TRDV1
CDR3nt: TGTGCTCTTGGGGAACTAGCATCGCTCTCCCTTTACTGGGGGATACGCGTGGCCGATAAACTCATCTTT
CDR3aa: CALGELASLSLYWGIRVADKLIF

d_gene: TRDD3
abundance: few
j_gene: TRDJ1
v_gene: TRDV1
CDR3nt: TGTGCTCTTGGGATAAACCACTGGGGGATACGCCGCACTTCAACCGATAAACTCATCTTT
CDR3aa: CALGINHWGIRRTSTDKLIF

d_gene: TRDD3
abundance: NA
j_gene: TRDJ1
v_gene: TRDV1
CDR3nt: TGTGCTCTTGGGGAAGCCGACTTACTGGGGGTTCACACCGATAAACTCATCTTT
CDR3aa: CALGEADLLGVHTDKLIF

d_gene: NA
abundance: few
j_gene: TRDJ1
v_gene: TRDV1
CDR3nt: TGTGCTCTTGGGGAAGGGTCCTCCCTTACTAGACTGTACACCGATAAACTCATCTTT
CDR3aa: CALGEGSSLTRLYTDKLIF

d_gene: TRDD3
abundance: few
j_gene: TRDJ1
v_gene: TRDV1
CDR3nt: TGTGCTCTTGGGGCCATCCTAGACTGGGGATGCTTCGATAAACTCATCTTT
CDR3aa: CALGAILDWGCFDKLIF

d_gene: TRDD3
abundance: few
j_gene: TRDJ1
v_gene: TRDV1
CDR3nt: TGTGCTCTTGGGGAAAAAAGTCCTTCCGTACTGGGGGATTACACCGATAAACTCATCTTT
CDR3aa: CALGEKSPSVLGDYTDKLIF

d_gene: NA
abundance: few
j_gene: TRDJ1
v_gene: TRDV1
CDR3nt: TGTGCTCTTGGGGAACTGCGGGTTACCTACCGATGGACCGATAAACTCATCTTT
CDR3aa: CALGELRVTYRWTDKLIF

d_gene: TRDD3
abundance: NA
j_gene: TRDJ1
v_gene: TRDV1
CDR3nt: TGTGCTCTTGGGCCTGGGGCCTCGTACTGGGGGATAGTTACCGATAAACTCATCTTT
CDR3aa: CALGPGASYWGIVTDKLIF

d_gene: TRDD3
abundance: NA
j_gene: TRDJ1
v_gene: TRDV2
CDR3nt: TGTGCCTGTGACACGAGGGCAATGGGAATGGGGGATATCGGCGGTAAACTCATCTTT
CDR3aa: CACDTRAMGMGDIGGKLIF

d_gene: NA
abundance: few
j_gene: TRDJ1
v_gene: TRDV1
CDR3nt: TGTGCTCTTGGGGAAGGGGGGGACACCGATAAACTCATCTTT
CDR3aa: CALGEGGDTDKLIF

d_gene: NA
abundance: NA
j_gene: TRDJ1
v_gene: TRDV1
CDR3nt: TGTGCTCTTGGGGAACTCCTAGGCTGGGGTGTCTACACCGATAAACTCATCTTT
CDR3aa: CALGELLGWGVYTDKLIF

d_gene: TRDD3
abundance: few
j_gene: TRDJ1
v_gene: TRDV1
CDR3nt: TGTGCTCTTGGGACTTCCTGCGAGTCTGGGGGACGCCACACCGATAAACTCATCTTT
CDR3aa: CALGTSCESGGRHTDKLIF

d_gene: TRDD3
abundance: few
j_gene: TRDJ1
v_gene: TRDV1
CDR3nt: TGTGCTCTTGGGCCTACCTCTGGGGCTTCCCTTACTGGGGGTCTACCCGATAAACTCATCTTT
CDR3aa: CALGPTSGASLTGGLPDKLIF

d_gene: NA
abundance: few
j_gene: TRDJ1
v_gene: TRDV1
CDR3nt: TGTGCTCTTGGGGAAGCCAATCATGGAGAGCGAACCGATAAACTCATCTTT
CDR3aa: CALGEANHGERTDKLIF

d_gene: TRDD3
abundance: NA
j_gene: TRDJ1
v_gene: TRDV1
CDR3nt: TGTGCTCTTGGGACTCTTGGGGGACACACCGATAAACTCATCTTT
CDR3aa: CALGTLGGHTDKLIF

d_gene: NA
abundance: NA
j_gene: TRDJ1
v_gene: TRDV1
CDR3nt: TGTGCTCTTGGGGAATCCCCTCCTTCCTACGAACTGGGGGATGACGGGACCGATAAACTCATCTTT
CDR3aa: CALGESPPSYELGDDGTDKLIF

d_gene: TRDD3
abundance: few
j_gene: TRDJ1
v_gene: TRDV2
CDR3nt: TGTGCCTGTGACACAGTAGGGATACTTACCCGCCCCGATAAACTCATCTTT
CDR3aa: CACDTVGILTRPDKLIF

d_gene: TRDD3
abundance: few
j_gene: TRDJ1
v_gene: TRDV1
CDR3nt: TGTGCTCTTGGTGTCCCCGGCGGCTGGGGGATATGGTGTAGCGATAAACTCATCTTT
CDR3aa: CALGVPGGWGIWCSDKLIF

d_gene: TRDD3
abundance: many
j_gene: TRDJ1
v_gene: TRDV2
CDR3nt: TGTGCCTGTGACACCGTCCTGGGGGACCACACCGATAAACTCATCTTT
CDR3aa: CACDTVLGDHTDKLIF

d_gene: TRDD3
abundance: NA
j_gene: TRDJ1
v_gene: TRDV1
CDR3nt: TGTGCTCTTGGGGAGCTACCCGGGGGATCACAGCAACTCATCTTT
CDR3aa: CALGELPGGSQQLIF

d_gene: TRDD3
abundance: NA
j_gene: TRDJ1
v_gene: TRDV1
CDR3nt: TGTGCTCTTGGTCACGGGGGATACGCCCTGGGCGATAAACTCACCTTT
CDR3aa: CALGHGGYALGDKLTF

d_gene: NA
abundance: few
j_gene: TRDJ1
v_gene: TRDV1
CDR3nt: TGTGCTCTTGGGGCCCCCCTTTGTATTAAACTCATCTTT
CDR3aa: CALGAPLCIKLIF

d_gene: TRDD2
abundance: NA
j_gene: TRDJ1
v_gene: TRDV1
CDR3nt: TGTGCTCTTGGGGAACTCCTTCCTACTCCCTACACCGATAAACTCATCTTT
CDR3aa: CALGELLPTPYTDKLIF

d_gene: NA
abundance: few
j_gene: TRDJ1
v_gene: TRDV1
CDR3nt: TGTGCTCTTGGGGGGTCCCTTCCTCGGCCGATCCTGGGGGACCCGTACACCGATAAACTCATCTTT
CDR3aa: CALGGSLPRPILGDPYTDKLIF

d_gene: NA
abundance: few
j_gene: TRDJ1
v_gene: TRDV1
CDR3nt: TGTGCTCTTGGGGAACGGAGCTCCCCTATAGAGGGCACCGATAAACTCATCTTT
CDR3aa: CALGERSSPIEGTDKLIF

d_gene: TRDD3
abundance: NA
j_gene: TRDJ1
v_gene: TRDV1
CDR3nt: TGTGCTCTTGGGGAACTCCCTAATAAGGGCTGGGGGTACTGGGGGCCCGATAAACTCATCTTT
CDR3aa: CALGELPNKGWGYWGPDKLIF

d_gene: NA
abundance: few
j_gene: TRDJ1
v_gene: TRDV1
CDR3nt: TGTGCTCTTGGGGAACCGAAGCCACATAATCTCCCTACGGTAGATAAACTCATCTTT
CDR3aa: CALGEPKPHNLPTVDKLIF

d_gene: NA
abundance: few
j_gene: TRDJ1
v_gene: TRDV1
CDR3nt: TGTGCTCTTGGGGAATCTCAGATCTCCTTAGGTAGTTACGATAAACTCATCTTT
CDR3aa: CALGESQISLGSYDKLIF

d_gene: NA
abundance: NA
j_gene: TRDJ1
v_gene: TRDV1
CDR3nt: TGTGCTCTTGGGGAAATACCCGGTACTTACACCGATAAACTCATCTTT
CDR3aa: CALGEIPGTYTDKLIF

d_gene: NA
abundance: NA
j_gene: TRDJ1
v_gene: TRDV1
CDR3nt: TGTGCTCTTGGGGAGGATCATCATCAGACAGGCCAGCGATCCGATAAACTCATCTTT
CDR3aa: CALGEDHHQTGQRSDKLIF

d_gene: TRDD3
abundance: few
j_gene: TRDJ1
v_gene: TRDV1
CDR3nt: TGTGCTCTTGGGGGTTCTTCCCCCTACTGGGGGATACGCCCGTACACCGATAAACTCATCTTT
CDR3aa: CALGGSSPYWGIRPYTDKLIF

d_gene: TRDD3
abundance: NA
j_gene: TRDJ1
v_gene: TRDV1
CDR3nt: TGTGCTCTTGGGGAACTAGTTTTTCGACGTACGCTGGGGGTCGATAAACTCATCTTT
CDR3aa: CALGELVFRRTLGVDKLIF

d_gene: NA
abundance: few
j_gene: TRDJ1
v_gene: TRDV1
CDR3nt: TGTGCTCTTGGGTCGCATTCCTACAAGACTGGGAGGGGAGCCGATAAACTCATCTTT
CDR3aa: CALGSHSYKTGRGADKLIF

d_gene: NA
abundance: few
j_gene: TRDJ1
v_gene: TRDV1
CDR3nt: TGTGCTCTTGGAAAGCCGGGGTACACCGATAAACTCATCTTT
CDR3aa: CALGKPGYTDKLIF

d_gene: TRDD2
abundance: few
j_gene: TRDJ1
v_gene: TRDV1
CDR3nt: TGTGCTCTTGGGGCCGAGCCTTCCTACAGTTCGTACACCGATAAACTCATCTTT
CDR3aa: CALGAEPSYSSYTDKLIF

d_gene: TRDD3
abundance: NA
j_gene: TRDJ1
v_gene: TRDV1
CDR3nt: TGTGCTCTTGGGGAACCCGCGACACCCGAGTACTGGGGGATATGGGACACCGATAAACTCATCTTT
CDR3aa: CALGEPATPEYWGIWDTDKLIF

d_gene: TRDD3
abundance: NA
j_gene: TRDJ1
v_gene: TRDV1
CDR3nt: TGTGCTCTTGGGGACCGGTTCCTTGGGGGATACGCGGGGGGCACCGATAAACTCATCTTT
CDR3aa: CALGDRFLGGYAGGTDKLIF

d_gene: TRDD3
abundance: NA
j_gene: TRDJ1
v_gene: TRDV1
CDR3nt: TGTGCTCTTGGGGAAGAAGGATTCGGGGATACCGCCGATAAACTCATCTTT
CDR3aa: CALGEEGFGDTADKLIF

d_gene: NA
abundance: few
j_gene: TRDJ1
v_gene: TRDV1
CDR3nt: TGTGCTCTTGGGGCTTGGTCCCCGTCCGATAAACTCATCTTT
CDR3aa: CALGAWSPSDKLIF

d_gene: TRDD3
abundance: few
j_gene: TRDJ1
v_gene: TRDV1
CDR3nt: TGTGCTCTTGGGGACCTCCCCCCTTCCTACCGGTACTGGGGGATACGGGGACTCATCTTT
CDR3aa: CALGDLPPSYRYWGIRGLIF